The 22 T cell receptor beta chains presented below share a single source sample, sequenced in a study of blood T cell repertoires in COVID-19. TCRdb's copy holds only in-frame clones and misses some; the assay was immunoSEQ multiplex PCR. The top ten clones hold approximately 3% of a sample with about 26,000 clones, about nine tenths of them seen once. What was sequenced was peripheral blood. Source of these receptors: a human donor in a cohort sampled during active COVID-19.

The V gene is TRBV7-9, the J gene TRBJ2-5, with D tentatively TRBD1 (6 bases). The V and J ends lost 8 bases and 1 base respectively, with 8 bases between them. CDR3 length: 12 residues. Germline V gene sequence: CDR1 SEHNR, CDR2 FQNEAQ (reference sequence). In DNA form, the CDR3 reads TGTGCCAGCGGGACACTCCAAGAGACCCAGTACTTC. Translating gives CASGTLQETQYF.

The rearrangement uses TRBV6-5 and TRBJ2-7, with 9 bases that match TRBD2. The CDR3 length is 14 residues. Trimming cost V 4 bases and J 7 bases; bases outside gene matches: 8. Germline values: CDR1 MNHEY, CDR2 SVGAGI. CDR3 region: CASSLAGDRWEQYV. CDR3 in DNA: TGTGCCAGCAGTTTAGCGGGGGACCGCTGGGAGCAGTACGTC.

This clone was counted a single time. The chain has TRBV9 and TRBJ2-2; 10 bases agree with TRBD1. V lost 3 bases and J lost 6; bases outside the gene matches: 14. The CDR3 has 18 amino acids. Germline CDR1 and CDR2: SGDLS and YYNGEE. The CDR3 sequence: CASSGLEWDRGPAGELFF. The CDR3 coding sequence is TGTGCCAGCAGCGGTCTTGAGTGGGACAGGGGACCCGCCGGGGAGCTGTTTTTT. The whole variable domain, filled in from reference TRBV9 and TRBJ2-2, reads DSGVTQTPKHLITATGQRVTLRCSPRSGDLSVYWYQQSLDQGLQFLIQYYNGEERAKGNILERFSAQQFPDLHSELNLSSLELGDSALYFCASSGLEWDRGPAGELFFGEGSRLTVL.

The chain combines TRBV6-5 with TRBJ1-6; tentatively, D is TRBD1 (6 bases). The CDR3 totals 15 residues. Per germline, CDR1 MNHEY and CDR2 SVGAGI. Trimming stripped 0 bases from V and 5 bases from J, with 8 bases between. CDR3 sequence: CASSYSGQNNSPLHF. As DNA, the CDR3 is TGTGCCAGCAGTTACTCCGGACAGAATAATTCACCCCTCCACTTT.

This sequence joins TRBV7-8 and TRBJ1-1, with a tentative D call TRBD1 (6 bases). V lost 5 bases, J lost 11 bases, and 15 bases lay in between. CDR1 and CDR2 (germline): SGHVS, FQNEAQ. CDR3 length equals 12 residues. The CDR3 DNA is TGTGCCAGCAGCCTCGCAGGGGTACGTGCTTTCTTT. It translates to CASSLAGVRAFF.

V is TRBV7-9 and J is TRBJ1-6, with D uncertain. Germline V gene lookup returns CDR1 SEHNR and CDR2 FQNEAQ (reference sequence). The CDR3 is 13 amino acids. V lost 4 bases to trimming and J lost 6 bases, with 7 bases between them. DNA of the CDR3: TGTGCCAGCAGCTCCCCTTCTAATTCACCCCTCCACTTT. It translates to CASSSPSNSPLHF.

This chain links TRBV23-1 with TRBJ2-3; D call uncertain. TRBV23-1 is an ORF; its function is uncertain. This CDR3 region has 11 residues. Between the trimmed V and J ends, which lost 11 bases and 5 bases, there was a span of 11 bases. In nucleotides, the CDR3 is TGCGCCTCCGCTGGTAGAGATACGCAGTATTTT. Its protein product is CASAGRDTQYF.

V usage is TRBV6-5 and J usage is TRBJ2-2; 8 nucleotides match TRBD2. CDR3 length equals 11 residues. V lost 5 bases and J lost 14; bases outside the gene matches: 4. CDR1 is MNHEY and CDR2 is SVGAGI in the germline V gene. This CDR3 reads CASSSGGHLFF. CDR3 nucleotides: TGTGCCAGCAGTAGCGGGGGCCACCTGTTTTTT.

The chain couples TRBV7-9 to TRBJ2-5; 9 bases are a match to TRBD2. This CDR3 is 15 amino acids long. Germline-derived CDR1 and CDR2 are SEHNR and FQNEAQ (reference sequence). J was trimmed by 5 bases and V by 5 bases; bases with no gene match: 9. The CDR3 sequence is CASSPPSGAWETQYF. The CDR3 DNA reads TGTGCCAGCAGCCCCCCTAGCGGGGCCTGGGAGACCCAGTACTTC.

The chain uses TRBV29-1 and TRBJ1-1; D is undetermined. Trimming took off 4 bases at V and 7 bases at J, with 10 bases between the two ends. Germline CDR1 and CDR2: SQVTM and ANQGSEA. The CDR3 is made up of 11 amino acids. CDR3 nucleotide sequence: TGCAGCGTTGCGGAGGTTGGTGAAGCTTTCTTT. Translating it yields CSVAEVGEAFF.

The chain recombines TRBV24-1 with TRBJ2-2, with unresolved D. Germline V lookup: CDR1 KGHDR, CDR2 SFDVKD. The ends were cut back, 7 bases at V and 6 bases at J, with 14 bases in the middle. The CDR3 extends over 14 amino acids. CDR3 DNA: TGTGCCACCAGGGCCCAGGTAATAGCCGGGGAGCTGTTTTTT. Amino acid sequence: CATRAQVIAGELFF.

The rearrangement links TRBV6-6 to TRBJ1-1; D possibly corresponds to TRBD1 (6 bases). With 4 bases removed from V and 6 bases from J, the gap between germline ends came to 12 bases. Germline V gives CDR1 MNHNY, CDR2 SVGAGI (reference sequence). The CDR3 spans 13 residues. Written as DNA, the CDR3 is TGTGCCAGCAGTTTTAGGGGGTCCGCTGAAGCTTTCTTT. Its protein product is CASSFRGSAEAFF.

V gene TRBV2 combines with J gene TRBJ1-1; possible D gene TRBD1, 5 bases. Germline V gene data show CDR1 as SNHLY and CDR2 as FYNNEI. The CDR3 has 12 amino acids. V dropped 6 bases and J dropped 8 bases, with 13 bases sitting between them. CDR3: CASSTLRTEAFF. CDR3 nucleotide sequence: TGTGCCAGCAGCACCCTAAGGACAGAAGCTTTCTTT.

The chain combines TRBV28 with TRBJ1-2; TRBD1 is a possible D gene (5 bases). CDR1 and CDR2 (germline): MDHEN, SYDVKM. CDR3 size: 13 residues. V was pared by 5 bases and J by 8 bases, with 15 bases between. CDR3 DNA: TGTGCCAGCAGTCCATCCGGGACTAAAGGCTACACCTTC. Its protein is CASSPSGTKGYTF.

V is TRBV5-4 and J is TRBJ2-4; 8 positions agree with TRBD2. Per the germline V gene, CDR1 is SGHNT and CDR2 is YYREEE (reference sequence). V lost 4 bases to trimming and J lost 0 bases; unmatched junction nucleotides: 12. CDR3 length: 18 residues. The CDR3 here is CASSPGTRGTLAKNIQYF. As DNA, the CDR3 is TGTGCCAGCAGCCCCGGGACTAGGGGGACCTTAGCCAAAAACATTCAGTACTTC.

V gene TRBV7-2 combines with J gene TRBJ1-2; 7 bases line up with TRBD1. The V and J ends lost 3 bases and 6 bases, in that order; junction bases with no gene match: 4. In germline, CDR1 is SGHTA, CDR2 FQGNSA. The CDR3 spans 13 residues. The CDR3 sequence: CASSFFDRDGYTF. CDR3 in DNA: TGTGCCAGCAGCTTTTTTGACAGGGATGGCTACACCTTC.

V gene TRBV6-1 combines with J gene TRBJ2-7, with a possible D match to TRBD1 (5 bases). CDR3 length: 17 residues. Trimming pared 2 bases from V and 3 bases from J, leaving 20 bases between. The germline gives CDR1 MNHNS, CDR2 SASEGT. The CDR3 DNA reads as TGTGCCAGCAGTGAAACGTATTCAACAGGCTGGCTCTACGAGCAGTACTTC. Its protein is CASSETYSTGWLYEQYF.

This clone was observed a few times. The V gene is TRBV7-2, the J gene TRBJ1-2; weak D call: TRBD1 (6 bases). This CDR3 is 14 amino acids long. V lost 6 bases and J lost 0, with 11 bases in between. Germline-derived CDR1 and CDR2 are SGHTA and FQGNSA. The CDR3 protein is CASRKTGPNYGYTF. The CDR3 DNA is TGTGCCAGCAGAAAGACAGGCCCTAACTATGGCTACACCTTC. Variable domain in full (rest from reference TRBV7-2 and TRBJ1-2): GAGVSQSPSNKVTEKGKDVELRCDPISGHTALYWYRQSLGQGLEFLIYFQGNSAPDKSGLPSDRFSAERTGGSVSTLTIQRTQQEDSAVYLCASRKTGPNYGYTFGSGTRLTVV.

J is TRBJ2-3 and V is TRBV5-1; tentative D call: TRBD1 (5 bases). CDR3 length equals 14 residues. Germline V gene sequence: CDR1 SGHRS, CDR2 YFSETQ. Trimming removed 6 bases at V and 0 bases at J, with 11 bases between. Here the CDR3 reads CASNPTDSTDTQYF. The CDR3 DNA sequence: TGCGCCAGCAACCCGACAGATAGCACAGATACGCAGTATTTT. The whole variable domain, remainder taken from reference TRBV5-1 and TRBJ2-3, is KAGVTQTPRYLIKTRGQQVTLSCSPISGHRSVSWYQQTPGQGLQFLFEYFSETQRNKGNFPGRFSGRQFSNSRSEMNVSTLELGDSALYLCASNPTDSTDTQYFGPGTRLTVL.

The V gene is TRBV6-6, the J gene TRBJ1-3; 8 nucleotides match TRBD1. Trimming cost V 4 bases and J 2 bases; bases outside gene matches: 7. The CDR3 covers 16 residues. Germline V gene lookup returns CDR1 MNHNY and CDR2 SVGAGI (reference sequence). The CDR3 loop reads CASSSIATGAGNTIYF. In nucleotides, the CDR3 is TGTGCCAGCAGTTCCATCGCGACAGGGGCTGGAAACACCATATATTTT.

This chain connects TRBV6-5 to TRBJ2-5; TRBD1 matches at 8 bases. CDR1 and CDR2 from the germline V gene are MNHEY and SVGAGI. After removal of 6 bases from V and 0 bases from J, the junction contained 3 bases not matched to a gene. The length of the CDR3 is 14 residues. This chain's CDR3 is CASRETGDQETQYF. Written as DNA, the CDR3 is TGTGCCAGCAGGGAGACAGGGGACCAAGAGACCCAGTACTTC.

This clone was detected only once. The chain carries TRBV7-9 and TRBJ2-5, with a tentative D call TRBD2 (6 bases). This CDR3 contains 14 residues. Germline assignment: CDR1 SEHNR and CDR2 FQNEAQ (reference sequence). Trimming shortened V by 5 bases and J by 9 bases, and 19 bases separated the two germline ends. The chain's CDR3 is CASSPLGGIAAQYF. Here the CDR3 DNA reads TGTGCCAGCAGCCCCCTCGGGGGTATAGCGGCCCAGTACTTC.